Listed below are T cell receptor beta chains from one sample, sequenced in a study of OX40 agonist ivuxolimab in advanced cancers. Sequenced by immunoSEQ multiplex PCR; TCRdb stores in-frame clones only, minus some. This sample has tens of thousands of clones, with just over 85% found just once. The sample in question was CD4+ or CD8+ T cells sorted from blood, obtained in a trial of the OX40 agonist ivuxolimab. These TCRs come from an adult with an advanced solid tumor such as melanoma, head and neck, liver or kidney cancer. Both conserved end residues are part of each CDR3. Fields, in order: J gene, V gene, D gene, clone size, CDR3 DNA, CDR3 protein. The D gene is left open where the match is weak. A clone size is listed for some rows: how often the clone was seen (once, few, many), or a class if it is expanded.

j_call: TRBJ2-1
v_call: TRBV27
d_call: TRBD2
clone_size: once
cdr3_nt: TGTGCCAGCAGTTGGAATAGCGGGAGAGCTCAGGTCTTC
cdr3_aa: CASSWNSGRAQVF

j_call: TRBJ2-3
v_call: TRBV7-2
d_call: TRBD2
clone_size: NA
cdr3_nt: TGTGCCAGCAGCTTAGTGGGACTAGCGGGAGCAGATACGCAGTATTTT
cdr3_aa: CASSLVGLAGADTQYF

j_call: TRBJ1-2
v_call: TRBV5-1
d_call: NA
clone_size: NA
cdr3_nt: TGCGCCAGCAGCTTGGGTCGGGGGTACTATGGCTACACCTTC
cdr3_aa: CASSLGRGYYGYTF

j_call: TRBJ2-3
v_call: TRBV7-2
d_call: TRBD2
clone_size: few
cdr3_nt: TGTGCCAGCAGCTGGGGACTAGCGGCTAACACAGATACGCAGTATTTT
cdr3_aa: CASSWGLAANTDTQYF

j_call: TRBJ2-1
v_call: TRBV12-5
d_call: NA
clone_size: NA
cdr3_nt: TGTGCTAGTGGTTTGGTACTCGGTCGTATTGGGCAGGGTGTGTACAATGAGCAGTTCTTC
cdr3_aa: CASGLVLGRIGQGVYNEQFF

j_call: TRBJ1-1
v_call: TRBV6-6
d_call: TRBD1
clone_size: NA
cdr3_nt: TGTGCCAGCAGTGGGGGAGGACAGGCCTCTGAAGCTTTCTTT
cdr3_aa: CASSGGGQASEAFF

j_call: TRBJ2-2
v_call: TRBV18
d_call: NA
clone_size: NA
cdr3_nt: TGTGCCAGCTCACCACCCCCCGGACTGGTCGGGGAGCTGTTTTTT
cdr3_aa: CASSPPPGLVGELFF

j_call: TRBJ1-2
v_call: TRBV14
d_call: NA
clone_size: NA
cdr3_nt: TGTGCCAGCAGCCAAGATCTGACAGAGTATGGCTACACCTTC
cdr3_aa: CASSQDLTEYGYTF

j_call: TRBJ2-5
v_call: TRBV5-4
d_call: NA
clone_size: NA
cdr3_nt: TGTGCCAGCAGCTTGGGTCACACCGAAACCCAAGAGACCCAGTACTTC
cdr3_aa: CASSLGHTETQETQYF

j_call: TRBJ2-7
v_call: TRBV12-5
d_call: TRBD1
clone_size: NA
cdr3_nt: TGTGCTAGTGGTGGACAGGGGGGGACAGGGGAAAAGTACTTC
cdr3_aa: CASGGQGGTGEKYF

j_call: TRBJ1-5
v_call: TRBV28
d_call: TRBD1
clone_size: few
cdr3_nt: TGTGCCACCCAGACAGGGCTCCGGCAGCCCCAGCATTTT
cdr3_aa: CATQTGLRQPQHF

j_call: TRBJ2-5
v_call: TRBV11-3
d_call: TRBD1
clone_size: NA
cdr3_nt: TGTGCCAGCAGCTTAGGGGGACAGGTTGAGACCCAGTACTTC
cdr3_aa: CASSLGGQVETQYF

j_call: TRBJ2-7
v_call: TRBV7-2
d_call: TRBD2
clone_size: NA
cdr3_nt: TGTGCCAGCAGCTTAGCTAGCGGGGAATACGAGCAGTACTTC
cdr3_aa: CASSLASGEYEQYF

j_call: TRBJ1-2
v_call: TRBV6-6
d_call: NA
clone_size: NA
cdr3_nt: TGTGCCAGCACCCCTGGCCAGATTGGCACGTATGGCTACACCTTC
cdr3_aa: CASTPGQIGTYGYTF

j_call: TRBJ2-3
v_call: TRBV7-3
d_call: NA
clone_size: NA
cdr3_nt: TGTGCCAGCAGCCTATCGGGGAGTCGGACAGATACGCAGTATTTT
cdr3_aa: CASSLSGSRTDTQYF

j_call: TRBJ2-3
v_call: TRBV18
d_call: NA
clone_size: NA
cdr3_nt: TGTGCCAGCTCACCAAATCCGGCAGGGACAGATACGCAGTATTTT
cdr3_aa: CASSPNPAGTDTQYF

j_call: TRBJ2-1
v_call: TRBV11-2
d_call: TRBD1
clone_size: NA
cdr3_nt: TGTGCCAGCAGCTTAGATCGACAGGGGAATGAGCAGTTCTTC
cdr3_aa: CASSLDRQGNEQFF

j_call: TRBJ1-2
v_call: TRBV6-5
d_call: TRBD1
clone_size: NA
cdr3_nt: TGTGCCAGCAGAACTGGGACAGGGGGCAACTATGGCTACACCTTC
cdr3_aa: CASRTGTGGNYGYTF

j_call: TRBJ2-3
v_call: TRBV9
d_call: TRBD2
clone_size: NA
cdr3_nt: TGTGCCAGCAGCGACGAGACTAGCGGGAGACTTCTGCAGTATTTT
cdr3_aa: CASSDETSGRLLQYF

j_call: TRBJ2-2
v_call: TRBV7-6
d_call: TRBD2
clone_size: once
cdr3_nt: TGTGCCAGCAGTATCCTAGCGGGAGGGCCCACCGGGGAGCTGTTTTTT
cdr3_aa: CASSILAGGPTGELFF

j_call: TRBJ2-3
v_call: TRBV28
d_call: NA
clone_size: NA
cdr3_nt: TGTGCCAGCAGTTTAACCGGCCCACTTGCGGATACGCAGTATTTT
cdr3_aa: CASSLTGPLADTQYF

j_call: TRBJ2-5
v_call: TRBV27
d_call: NA
clone_size: few
cdr3_nt: TGTGCCAGCAGTTTGAGGCGCCTCGCTGAGACCCAGTACTTC
cdr3_aa: CASSLRRLAETQYF

j_call: TRBJ1-5
v_call: TRBV21-1
d_call: NA
clone_size: few
cdr3_nt: TGTGCCAGCAGCGATGGAACCGGGAGCGGGGATAGCAATCAGCCCCAGCATTTT
cdr3_aa: CASSDGTGSGDSNQPQHF

j_call: TRBJ2-1
v_call: TRBV7-2
d_call: TRBD2
clone_size: NA
cdr3_nt: TGTGCCAGCAGCTTCAGACTAGCTTCCTACAATGAGCAGTTCTTC
cdr3_aa: CASSFRLASYNEQFF

j_call: TRBJ2-6
v_call: TRBV28
d_call: NA
clone_size: NA
cdr3_nt: TGTGCCAGCAGTTTGAATTGGCTCTCTGGGGCCAACGTCCTGACTTTC
cdr3_aa: CASSLNWLSGANVLTF

j_call: TRBJ2-5
v_call: TRBV27
d_call: TRBD1
clone_size: NA
cdr3_nt: TGTGCCAGCAGTCCAGCGCAGGGGGCAGAGACCCAGTACTTC
cdr3_aa: CASSPAQGAETQYF

j_call: TRBJ2-2
v_call: TRBV27
d_call: NA
clone_size: NA
cdr3_nt: TGTGCCAGCAGTTTCGGGAAACAGGGTCCCGGGGAGCTGTTTTTT
cdr3_aa: CASSFGKQGPGELFF

j_call: TRBJ2-2
v_call: TRBV9
d_call: NA
clone_size: NA
cdr3_nt: TGTGCCAGCAGCCCCCTAATAGCCGGGGAGCTGTTTTTT
cdr3_aa: CASSPLIAGELFF

j_call: TRBJ2-1
v_call: TRBV27
d_call: NA
clone_size: NA
cdr3_nt: TGTGCCAGCAGTCCCTGGGGACCCGGTGATGAGCAGTTCTTC
cdr3_aa: CASSPWGPGDEQFF

j_call: TRBJ2-1
v_call: TRBV6-1
d_call: NA
clone_size: NA
cdr3_nt: TGTGCCAGCAGTGAAGGGCCCCGCTACAATGAGCAGTTCTTC
cdr3_aa: CASSEGPRYNEQFF

j_call: TRBJ1-3
v_call: TRBV28
d_call: TRBD1
clone_size: NA
cdr3_nt: TGTGCCAGCATCTCGGGGGGAACAGGGGGCCTTGGAAACACCATATATTTT
cdr3_aa: CASISGGTGGLGNTIYF

j_call: TRBJ2-1
v_call: TRBV12-5
d_call: TRBD2
clone_size: NA
cdr3_nt: TGTGCTAGTGGTTTGTATAGGGGTAGCGGGTTTAATGAGCAGTTCTTC
cdr3_aa: CASGLYRGSGFNEQFF

j_call: TRBJ2-2
v_call: TRBV27
d_call: NA
clone_size: NA
cdr3_nt: TGTGCCAGCACGCCGACAGCCTGGTGGACCGGGGAGCTGTTTTTT
cdr3_aa: CASTPTAWWTGELFF

j_call: TRBJ1-1
v_call: TRBV20-1
d_call: NA
clone_size: NA
cdr3_nt: TGCAGCAGCTACAGGAACACTGAAGCTTTCTTT
cdr3_aa: CSSYRNTEAFF

j_call: TRBJ2-1
v_call: TRBV2
d_call: NA
clone_size: NA
cdr3_nt: TGTGCCAGCAGACAGGGCCCCAACAATGAGCAGTTCTTC
cdr3_aa: CASRQGPNNEQFF

j_call: TRBJ1-4
v_call: TRBV19
d_call: NA
clone_size: many
cdr3_nt: TGTGCCAGTAGTACTATACAGGGTTTCGGAGAAAAACTGTTTTTT
cdr3_aa: CASSTIQGFGEKLFF

j_call: TRBJ2-3
v_call: TRBV11-3
d_call: TRBD2
clone_size: NA
cdr3_nt: TGTGCCAGCAGCTCACTAGCGGTTTACACAGATACGCAGTATTTT
cdr3_aa: CASSSLAVYTDTQYF

j_call: TRBJ2-1
v_call: TRBV11-3
d_call: TRBD2
clone_size: NA
cdr3_nt: TGTGCCAGCAGCATTACTGGGACGGGAGGGGTTGGGCAGTTCTTC
cdr3_aa: CASSITGTGGVGQFF

j_call: TRBJ2-3
v_call: TRBV7-6
d_call: NA
clone_size: NA
cdr3_nt: TGTGCCAGCAGCTTAAAAACGGCAGATACGCAGTATTTT
cdr3_aa: CASSLKTADTQYF

j_call: TRBJ2-1
v_call: TRBV15
d_call: TRBD2
clone_size: NA
cdr3_nt: TGTGCCACCAGCAGAGATCGACTAGCACGGGATGAGCAGTTCTTC
cdr3_aa: CATSRDRLARDEQFF

j_call: TRBJ2-1
v_call: TRBV28
d_call: TRBD1
clone_size: NA
cdr3_nt: TGTGCCAGCAGTTACCACAGGGGGCCCGATGAGCAGTTCTTC
cdr3_aa: CASSYHRGPDEQFF

j_call: TRBJ1-5
v_call: TRBV7-9
d_call: NA
clone_size: NA
cdr3_nt: TGTGCCAGCACCCTGGACAGCAATCAGCCCCAGCATTTT
cdr3_aa: CASTLDSNQPQHF

j_call: TRBJ2-5
v_call: TRBV29-1
d_call: TRBD2
clone_size: few
cdr3_nt: TGCAGCGTTGAATCCCGGACTAGCGGGAGGGGGTACCAAGAGACCCAGTACTTC
cdr3_aa: CSVESRTSGRGYQETQYF

j_call: TRBJ1-4
v_call: TRBV6-1
d_call: NA
clone_size: NA
cdr3_nt: TGTGCCAGCAGTGACGGTGGGTTGGGGGATGAAAAACTGTTTTTT
cdr3_aa: CASSDGGLGDEKLFF

j_call: TRBJ2-1
v_call: TRBV11-2
d_call: TRBD1
clone_size: NA
cdr3_nt: TGTGCCAGCAGCCCACAGGGGAGCTCCTACAATGAGCAGTTCTTC
cdr3_aa: CASSPQGSSYNEQFF

j_call: TRBJ1-5
v_call: TRBV5-1
d_call: NA
clone_size: once
cdr3_nt: TGCGCCAGCAGCGAAAAGGCAGGGAGCAATCAGCCCCAGCATTTT
cdr3_aa: CASSEKAGSNQPQHF

j_call: TRBJ1-6
v_call: TRBV7-7
d_call: NA
clone_size: NA
cdr3_nt: TGTGCTAGCAGCTTAGCGCTAGGGGTTTTGGGGCCTTCACCCCTCCACTTT
cdr3_aa: CASSLALGVLGPSPLHF

j_call: TRBJ2-2
v_call: TRBV2
d_call: NA
clone_size: NA
cdr3_nt: TGTGCCAGCAGTGACGCCGGGGAGCTGTTTTTT
cdr3_aa: CASSDAGELFF

j_call: TRBJ2-2
v_call: TRBV5-1
d_call: NA
clone_size: NA
cdr3_nt: TGCGCCAGCACCGACCCCGGGCAATCGAACACCGGGGAGCTGTTTTTT
cdr3_aa: CASTDPGQSNTGELFF